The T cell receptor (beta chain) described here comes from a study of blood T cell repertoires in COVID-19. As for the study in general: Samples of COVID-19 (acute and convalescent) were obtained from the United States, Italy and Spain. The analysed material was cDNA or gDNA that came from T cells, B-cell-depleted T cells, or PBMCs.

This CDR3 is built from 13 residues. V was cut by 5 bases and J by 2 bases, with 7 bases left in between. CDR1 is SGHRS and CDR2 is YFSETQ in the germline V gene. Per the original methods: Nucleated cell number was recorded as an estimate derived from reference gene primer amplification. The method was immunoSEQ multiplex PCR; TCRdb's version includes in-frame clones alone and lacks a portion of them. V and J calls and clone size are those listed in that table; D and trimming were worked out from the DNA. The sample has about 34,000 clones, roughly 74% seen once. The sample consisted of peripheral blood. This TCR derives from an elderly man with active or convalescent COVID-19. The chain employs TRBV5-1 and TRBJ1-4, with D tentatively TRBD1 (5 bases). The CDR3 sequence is CASREGTNEKLFF. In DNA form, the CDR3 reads TGCGCCAGCAGGGAGGGGACTAATGAAAAACTGTTTTTT.